The entry that follows covers one T cell receptor (beta chain) sequence. Its antigen remains unknown. Positive CCR7 selection of CD45RO-negative cells yielded the naive CD8 cells, and terminally differentiated effector memory CD45RA+ cells were excluded. Donors included only healthy HIV-negative adults lacking recent acute infections or vaccinations. Evenly divided among several immunoSEQ plates was the genomic DNA of each subset. Profiling relied on immunoSEQ multiplex PCR, and the TCRdb table lists in-frame clones only, not all of them. The sample includes some 2,100,000 clones, approximately 94% of them seen just once. The data are from a study of shared clonotypes between healthy human individuals. The wider study: The donor group consisted of a couple of women and a few men, aged 18 to 49. Study-wide results and limits: On the whole, naive subsets had larger estimated richness than memory subsets had.

The CDR3 loop spans 15 amino acids. Germline-derived CDR1 and CDR2 are SGDLS and YYNGEE. Trimming pared 4 bases from V and 8 bases from J, leaving 18 bases between. V is TRBV9 and J is TRBJ1-4, with a tentative D call TRBD1 (6 bases). This receptor was taken from a man between 18 and 29 years old in good health. Some clones in this sample may be carry-over from other donors' samples. The source material was naive CD8+ T cells from PBMCs. The CDR3 DNA follows: TGTGCCAGCAGCCCGGGGGGCCCGGCGACCGAAAAACTGTTTTTT. Translating gives CASSPGGPATEKLFF.